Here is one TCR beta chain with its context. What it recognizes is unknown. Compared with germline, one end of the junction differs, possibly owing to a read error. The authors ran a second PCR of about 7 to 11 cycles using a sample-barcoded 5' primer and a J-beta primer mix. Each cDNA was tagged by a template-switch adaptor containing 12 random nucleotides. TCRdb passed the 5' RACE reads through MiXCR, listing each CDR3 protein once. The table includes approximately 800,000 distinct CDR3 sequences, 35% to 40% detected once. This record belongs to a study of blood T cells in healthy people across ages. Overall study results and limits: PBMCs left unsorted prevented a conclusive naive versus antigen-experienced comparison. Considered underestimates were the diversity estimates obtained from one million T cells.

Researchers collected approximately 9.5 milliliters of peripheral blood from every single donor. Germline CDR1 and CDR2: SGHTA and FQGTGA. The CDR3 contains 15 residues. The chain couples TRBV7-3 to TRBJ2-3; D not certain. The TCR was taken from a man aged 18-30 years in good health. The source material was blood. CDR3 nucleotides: TGTGCCAGCAGCCTAAATAGGGATAGCACGGATACGCGGTATTTT. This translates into CASSLNRDSTDTRYF.